The 21 T cell receptor beta chains given below trace back to one sample, sequenced in a study of blood T cell repertoires in COVID-19. The repertoire was sequenced with immunoSEQ multiplex PCR; TCRdb's copy has only in-frame clones and lacks some. The sample records hundreds of thousands of clones, around 89% being singletons. Sample: PBMCs or T cells enriched from blood (not recorded which). The receptors here all came from a man aged 18 to 29 who had recovered from COVID-19.

This chain links TRBV5-1 with TRBJ1-2, with a weak D call TRBD1 (6 bases). The germline gives CDR1 SGHRS, CDR2 YFSETQ. Trimming removed 4 bases at V and 7 bases at J, with 23 bases between. This CDR3 contains 16 residues. Written as DNA, the CDR3 is TGCGCCAGCAGCCCGGCCCCTAACAGGGCTGTCGGTGGCTACACCTTC. Translated, it gives CASSPAPNRAVGGYTF.

J is TRBJ1-2 and V is TRBV6-5; TRBD1 agrees at 7 bases. Germline trimming cut 6 bases from V and 8 bases from J; bases unmatched to any gene: 15. Germline V gives CDR1 MNHEY, CDR2 SVGAGI. The CDR3 is 15 amino acids. CDR3 coding DNA: TGTGCCAGCAGACCCCAGGGGGGTGTCGGTGACGGCTACACCTTC. Its translation: CASRPQGGVGDGYTF.

The V gene is TRBV7-2, the J gene TRBJ2-7, with TRBD1 identical over 7 bases. CDR3 length equals 15 residues. Germline-derived CDR1 and CDR2 are SGHTA and FQGNSA. With 1 base clipped from V and 2 bases from J, the junction kept 5 bases outside the gene matches. The CDR3 DNA reads as TGTGCCAGCAGCTTAGGGGGGACAGAACCCTACGAGCAGTACTTC. Translated, it gives CASSLGGTEPYEQYF.

This chain uses TRBV6-4 with TRBJ2-7; the D is unclear. The CDR3 covers 13 residues. Germline V gives CDR1 MRHNA, CDR2 SNTAGT. Trimming cost V 6 bases and J 0 bases, with 9 bases left between them. CDR3 residues: CASRSTASYEQYF. DNA of the CDR3: TGTGCCAGCAGGTCAACAGCCTCCTACGAGCAGTACTTC.

The chain couples TRBV19 to TRBJ2-3; 8 nucleotides line up with TRBD2. CDR1 and CDR2 (germline): LNHDA, SQIVND (reference sequence). CDR3 length: 17 residues. Trimming at V came to 3 bases and at J to 4 bases, leaving 12 bases not matched to a gene. The CDR3 DNA follows: TGTGCCAGTAGTATCCTCTATGGCAGCGGGAGCCCAGATACGCAGTATTTT. This translates into CASSILYGSGSPDTQYF.

This sequence joins TRBV20-1 and TRBJ1-4; the D is unclear. CDR1 is DFQATT and CDR2 is SNEGSKA in the germline V gene (reference sequence). Trimming stripped 3 bases from V and 5 bases from J, with 13 bases between. This CDR3 is 14 amino acids long. CDR3 coding DNA: TGCAGTGCTAGTTTCCGAGCCTCCAATGAAAAACTGTTTTTT. This encodes CSASFRASNEKLFF.

The chain joins TRBV21-1 to TRBJ1-1. TRBV21-1 has pseudogene status. The CDR3 spans 16 residues. This CDR3 reads CASSKVDRSGNTEAFF. The CDR3 DNA reads TGTGCCAGCAGCAAAGTGGATCGGTCGGGGAACACTGAAGCTTTCTTT.

The V call is TRBV6-5, the J call TRBJ1-1, with TRBD1 matching 7 bases. V was clipped by 5 bases and J by 2 bases; unmatched bases: 8. Germline assignment: CDR1 MNHEY and CDR2 SVGAGI. The CDR3 totals 15 residues. CDR3 protein: CASSTPTGTNTEAFF. As DNA, the CDR3 is TGTGCCAGCAGTACCCCGACAGGGACAAACACTGAAGCTTTCTTT.

V is TRBV14 and J is TRBJ1-4, with D possibly TRBD1 on 5 matching bases. CDR3 length: 15 residues. Trimming removed 5 bases from V and 5 bases from J, with 15 bases in between. The germline CDR1 and CDR2 sequences are SGHDN and FVKESK. The CDR3 region is CASSVAGLMNEKLFF. The CDR3 nucleotides are TGTGCCAGCAGCGTTGCGGGACTGATGAATGAAAAACTGTTTTTT.

This chain joins TRBV28 and TRBJ1-1; 10 nucleotides match TRBD1. The CDR3 contains 16 residues. V was pared by 7 bases and J by 5 bases, with 13 bases of the junction left unmatched. Germline V gene sequence: CDR1 MDHEN, CDR2 SYDVKM. DNA of the CDR3: TGTGCCAGCAACTTGAGGACAGGGGGATGGGTTACTGAAGCTTTCTTT. It yields the protein CASNLRTGGWVTEAFF.

The chain has TRBV7-3 and TRBJ2-7, with D perhaps TRBD1 (5 bases). Trimming took off 4 bases at V and 4 bases at J, with 11 bases between the two ends. Germline CDR1 reads SGHTA; CDR2 reads FQGTGA. The CDR3 is made up of 13 amino acids. This CDR3 reads CASSSGPGYEQYF. The DNA of the CDR3 is TGTGCCAGCAGCTCAGGGCCCGGGTACGAGCAGTACTTC. The full variable domain, completed using reference TRBV7-3 and TRBJ2-7, is GAGVSQTPSNKVTEKGKYVELRCDPISGHTALYWYRQSLGQGPEFLIYFQGTGAADDSGLPNDRFFAVRPEGSVSTLKIQRTERGDSAVYLCASSSGPGYEQYFGPGTRLTVT.

The rearrangement uses TRBV6-4 and TRBJ2-3; D might be TRBD2 (7 bases). With 2 bases removed from V and 9 bases from J, the gap between germline ends came to 15 bases. Germline CDR1 reads MRHNA; CDR2 reads SNTAGT. The length of the CDR3 is 14 residues. The CDR3, as DNA: TGTGCCAGCAGTGACAGGGGGGGCCAGGACACGCAGTATTTT. Its protein product is CASSDRGGQDTQYF.

CDR3 DNA: TGCGCCAGCAGCCGAACAGGGGGTAGCGAAAAACTGTTTTTT. Translation: CASSRTGGSEKLFF. This rearrangement joins TRBV5-1 to TRBJ1-4, with 8 bases aligning to TRBD1. From germline, CDR1 is SGHRS and CDR2 YFSETQ. The CDR3 runs to 14 residues. The ends lost 4 bases at V and 8 bases at J; junction bases unmatched: 7.

This sequence joins TRBV15 and TRBJ2-3; 12 bases match TRBD1. Per germline, CDR1 LNHNV and CDR2 YYDKDF (reference sequence). The CDR3 is 17 residues long. The V and J ends lost 8 bases and 5 bases, in that order; junction bases with no gene match: 14. CDR3 sequence (DNA): TGTGCCACCGAATTGGGACAGGGGGCATACTTGGGAGATACGCAGTATTTT. Its translation: CATELGQGAYLGDTQYF. Together with reference TRBV15 and TRBJ2-3, the CDR3 gives the full variable domain: DAMVIQNPRYQVTQFGKPVTLSCSQTLNHNVMYWYQQKSSQAPKLLFHYYDKDFNNEADTPDNFQSRRPNTSFCFLDIRSPGLGDTAMYLCATELGQGAYLGDTQYFGPGTRLTVL.

J is TRBJ2-7 and V is TRBV5-4; 10 positions match TRBD1. Germline CDR1 SGHNT, CDR2 YYREEE (reference sequence). Trimming took 7 bases from V and 2 from J; bases not matched to a gene: 15. This CDR3 has 17 amino acids. The CDR3 DNA sequence: TGTGCCAGCGGCCCCAGGTTAACCGGGACAGGGGCCTACGAGCAGTACTTC. Its protein is CASGPRLTGTGAYEQYF.

This chain uses TRBV9 with TRBJ2-3, with TRBD2 matching over 11 bases. The CDR3 extends over 15 amino acids. V was clipped by 7 bases and J by 5 bases; unmatched bases: 9. Germline V gene lookup returns CDR1 SGDLS and CDR2 YYNGEE. CDR3 region: CASRKLAGAEDTQYF. The CDR3 bases are TGTGCCAGCCGGAAACTAGCGGGGGCTGAAGATACGCAGTATTTT.

In DNA, the CDR3 is TGTGCCAGCTCACCCACGGGGATTGGCGCTTTCTTT. This gives the protein CASSPTGIGAFF. The V gene is TRBV18, the J gene TRBJ1-1; D gene ambiguous. V shed 3 bases and J shed 11 bases, with 13 bases lying between them. Germline values: CDR1 KGHSH, CDR2 LQKENI. The CDR3 has 12 amino acids.

The rearrangement uses TRBV7-2 and TRBJ2-1, with TRBD2 matching over 10 bases. V shed 1 base and J 13 bases; nucleotides not matched to a gene: 4. The CDR3 runs 13 residues. From germline, CDR1 is SGHTA and CDR2 FQGNSA. CDR3 region: CASSLVAGGSQFF. DNA of the CDR3: TGTGCCAGCAGCTTAGTAGCGGGAGGTTCCCAGTTCTTC.

This clone was seen just once. The chain combines TRBV2 with TRBJ2-3, with 10 bases lining up with TRBD2. V was clipped by 8 bases and J by 1 base; unmatched bases: 0. The CDR3 has 13 residues. The V gene's germline CDR1 is SNHLY and CDR2 FYNNEI. The CDR3 DNA is TGTGCCAGCGGGACTAGCGGCACAGATACGCAGTATTTT. Protein product: CASGTSGTDTQYF.

The V call is TRBV7-9, the J call TRBJ1-2, with D possibly being TRBD1 (6 bases). The CDR3 extends over 15 amino acids. Trimming left V 1 base short and J 4 bases short, with 13 bases between. Germline lookup yields CDR1 SEHNR and CDR2 FQNEAQ (reference sequence). The CDR3 loop is CASSLGLGGGYGYTF. CDR3 DNA: TGTGCCAGCAGCTTAGGACTTGGGGGCGGCTATGGCTACACCTTC.

The CDR3 region is CASSPPLAGEARSYNEQFF. As DNA, the CDR3 is TGTGCCAGCAGCCCCCCCCTAGCGGGAGAAGCGCGCTCCTACAATGAGCAGTTCTTC. The chain carries TRBV7-9 and TRBJ2-1; the match to TRBD2 covers 10 bases. Trimming removed 5 bases from V and 0 bases from J; junction bases left unmatched: 13. The CDR3 has 19 residues. CDR1 SEHNR and CDR2 FQNEAQ come from the germline V gene (reference sequence).